This TCR beta chain was sequenced during a study of T cell repertoires in urothelial bladder cancer. Across the whole study: Resected lesion stages: three cT0, three cTa, three cT1, three cT2+. Study-level findings and limits: One T-cell clone reached up to roughly 15% of carcinoma infiltrating lymphocytes. Median infiltrating lymphocyte percentage was over 1.5% in carcinoma specimens. Median T cells were roughly 5,900 in carcinoma and approximately 25,000 in benign specimens.

TCRdb keeps only in-frame clones here, not all; method: immunoSEQ multiplex PCR. Among some 14,000 clones, around three fifths were seen once, and the ten largest hold roughly 8.7%. Germline V gene lookup returns CDR1 SEHNR and CDR2 FQNEAQ (reference sequence). This CDR3 is built from 14 residues. V gave up 2 bases and J gave up 10 bases, with 15 bases separating them. On this clone: Its antigen is not identified.

V and J are TRBV7-9 and TRBJ2-1, with D perhaps matching TRBD1 or TRBD2 (6 bases each). This TCR derives from a human donor with urothelial carcinoma. The material sequenced was tumor-infiltrating cells from bladder cancer. The CDR3 nucleotides read TGTGCCAGCAGCTTAATGTCGGGGGCTGGGGAGCAGTTCTTC. Protein: CASSLMSGAGEQFF.